This is a list of T cell receptor beta chains from one sample in a study of TIL therapy for anti-PD-1-resistant metastatic lung cancer. The data were produced by immunoSEQ multiplex PCR, yet TCRdb's version contains in-frame clones alone and is incomplete. The repertoire consists of 40,000 to 60,000 clones, with 70% to 85% occurring once and the leading ten covering about 5%. This sample comprised blood, obtained at baseline. All receptors come from a woman between 30 and 80 years old with non-small cell lung cancer. CDR3s include the opening cysteine and the closing phenylalanine or tryptophan. Fields, in order: V gene, D gene, J gene, clone size, CDR3 protein, CDR3 DNA. D genes are given only for firm matches. The size of a clone is reported for some rows only, either as once, few or many, or as a class for expanded clones.

V: TRBV5-1
D: NA
J: TRBJ2-2
size: NA
CDR3: CASSSGTSNTGELFF
DNA: TGCGCCAGCAGCTCCGGGACATCGAACACCGGGGAGCTGTTTTTT

V: TRBV10-3
D: TRBD2
J: TRBJ2-7
size: NA
CDR3: CAISSGGGSSYEQYF
DNA: TGTGCCATCTCATCTGGGGGGGGAAGCTCCTACGAGCAGTACTTC

V: TRBV5-4
D: NA
J: TRBJ2-3
size: NA
CDR3: CASSYPGPDTQYF
DNA: TGTGCCAGCAGCTACCCCGGGCCAGATACGCAGTATTTT

V: TRBV6-1
D: NA
J: TRBJ2-7
size: once
CDR3: CASSEAGVSYEQYF
DNA: TGTGCCAGCAGTGAAGCAGGGGTCTCCTACGAGCAGTACTTC

V: TRBV2
D: NA
J: TRBJ2-1
size: NA
CDR3: CASTGWETNNEQFF
DNA: TGTGCCAGCACTGGGTGGGAGACCAACAATGAGCAGTTCTTC

V: TRBV5-1
D: NA
J: TRBJ1-6
size: once
CDR3: CASSLEGVSPLHF
DNA: TGCGCCAGCAGCTTGGAAGGGGTTTCACCCCTCCACTTT

V: TRBV7-9
D: TRBD1
J: TRBJ1-1
size: NA
CDR3: CASSFHRGQETEAFF
DNA: TGTGCCAGCAGCTTCCACAGGGGGCAGGAAACTGAAGCTTTCTTT

V: TRBV27
D: TRBD1
J: TRBJ1-2
size: NA
CDR3: CASSKGAYGYTF
DNA: TGTGCCAGCAGTAAGGGGGCCTATGGCTACACCTTC

V: TRBV5-1
D: TRBD2
J: TRBJ2-5
size: NA
CDR3: CASSLGLAGGKETQYF
DNA: TGCGCCAGCAGCTTGGGACTAGCGGGAGGTAAAGAGACCCAGTACTTC

V: TRBV5-1
D: TRBD1
J: TRBJ2-2
size: NA
CDR3: CASSLNPQGANTGELFF
DNA: TGCGCCAGCAGCTTGAACCCTCAGGGGGCGAACACCGGGGAGCTGTTTTTT

V: TRBV6-5
D: NA
J: TRBJ1-6
size: NA
CDR3: CASSQRDSPLHF
DNA: TGTGCCAGCAGTCAAAGAGATTCACCCCTCCACTTT

V: TRBV30
D: NA
J: TRBJ1-5
size: few
CDR3: CAWSQAGNQPQHF
DNA: TGTGCCTGGAGTCAAGCAGGGAACCAGCCCCAGCATTTT

V: TRBV18
D: NA
J: TRBJ2-3
size: NA
CDR3: CASSPSPAPTDTQYF
DNA: TGTGCCAGCTCACCGTCCCCGGCCCCCACAGATACGCAGTATTTT

V: TRBV11-1
D: NA
J: TRBJ2-2
size: NA
CDR3: CASSSPRRAGELFF
DNA: TGTGCCAGCAGCTCCCCCCGCAGGGCCGGGGAGCTGTTTTTT

V: TRBV7-9
D: NA
J: TRBJ1-2
size: NA
CDR3: CASRRTVAGYTF
DNA: TGTGCCAGCAGGAGGACAGTCGCTGGCTACACCTTC